This TCR beta chain was profiled in a study of cytotoxic CD8 clonotypes in ibrutinib-treated CLL. The assay was immunoSEQ multiplex PCR, and TCRdb's table has in-frame clones only and misses some. The repertoire has 160,000 or so clones, under 85% of them found once; the top ten carry about 4.9%. Unmatched junction bases numbered 4, after V lost 1 base and J lost 2 bases. Germline CDR1 reads SGHRS; CDR2 reads YFSETQ. The CDR3 totals 15 residues. This receptor was obtained from a human donor with chronic lymphocytic leukemia. The chain carries TRBV5-1 and TRBJ2-3, with 7 bases matching TRBD2. This material consisted of PBMCs, taken after 24 months of ibrutinib treatment. This CDR3 reads CASSLFAGVTDTQYF. In nucleotides, the CDR3 is TGCGCCAGCAGCTTGTTTGCGGGGGTCACAGATACGCAGTATTTT.